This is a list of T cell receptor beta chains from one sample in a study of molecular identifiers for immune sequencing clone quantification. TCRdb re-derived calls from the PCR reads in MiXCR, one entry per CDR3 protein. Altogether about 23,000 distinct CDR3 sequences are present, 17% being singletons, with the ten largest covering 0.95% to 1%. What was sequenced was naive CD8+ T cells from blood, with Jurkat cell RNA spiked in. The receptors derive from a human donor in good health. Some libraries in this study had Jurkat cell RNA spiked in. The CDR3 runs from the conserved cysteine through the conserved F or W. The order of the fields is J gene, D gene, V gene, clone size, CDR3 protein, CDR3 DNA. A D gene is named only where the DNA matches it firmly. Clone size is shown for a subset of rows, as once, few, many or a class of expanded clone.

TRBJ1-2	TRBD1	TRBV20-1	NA	CSADWTGEDYGYTF	TGCAGTGCAGACTGGACAGGGGAGGACTATGGCTACACCTTC
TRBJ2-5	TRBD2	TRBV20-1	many	CSARELAGGQETQYF	TGCAGTGCTAGAGAACTAGCGGGAGGGCAAGAGACCCAGTACTTC
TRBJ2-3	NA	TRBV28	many	CASQLLTNTDTQYF	TGTGCCAGCCAGCTACTAACAAACACAGATACGCAGTATTTT
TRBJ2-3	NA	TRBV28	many	CASLPPNTDTQYF	TGTGCCAGCCTACCCCCAAACACAGATACGCAGTATTTT
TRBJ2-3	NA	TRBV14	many	CASSQVISGDTQYF	TGTGCCAGCAGCCAAGTAATCTCGGGGGATACGCAGTATTTT
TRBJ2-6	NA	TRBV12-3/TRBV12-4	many	CASSLGDSGANVLTF	TGTGCCAGCTCCTTGGGGGACTCTGGGGCCAACGTCCTGACTTTC
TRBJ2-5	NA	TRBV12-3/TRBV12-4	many	CASSSSGSQETQYF	TGTGCCAGCAGTTCGAGCGGGTCCCAAGAGACCCAGTACTTC
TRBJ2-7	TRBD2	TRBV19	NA	CASSLGGASSYEQYF	TGTGCCAGTAGCTTGGGAGGGGCGAGCTCCTACGAGCAGTACTTC
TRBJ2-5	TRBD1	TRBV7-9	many	CASSWSGQQETQYF	TGTGCCAGCAGCTGGTCGGGACAGCAAGAGACCCAGTACTTC
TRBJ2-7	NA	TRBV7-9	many	CASSLRGREQYF	TGTGCCAGCAGCTTAAGGGGTCGCGAGCAGTACTTC
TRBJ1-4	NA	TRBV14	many	CASSRRLNEKLFF	TGTGCCAGCAGCCGGCGGCTCAATGAAAAACTGTTTTTT
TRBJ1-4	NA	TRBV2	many	CASGGNEKLFF	TGTGCCAGCGGCGGTAATGAAAAACTGTTTTTT